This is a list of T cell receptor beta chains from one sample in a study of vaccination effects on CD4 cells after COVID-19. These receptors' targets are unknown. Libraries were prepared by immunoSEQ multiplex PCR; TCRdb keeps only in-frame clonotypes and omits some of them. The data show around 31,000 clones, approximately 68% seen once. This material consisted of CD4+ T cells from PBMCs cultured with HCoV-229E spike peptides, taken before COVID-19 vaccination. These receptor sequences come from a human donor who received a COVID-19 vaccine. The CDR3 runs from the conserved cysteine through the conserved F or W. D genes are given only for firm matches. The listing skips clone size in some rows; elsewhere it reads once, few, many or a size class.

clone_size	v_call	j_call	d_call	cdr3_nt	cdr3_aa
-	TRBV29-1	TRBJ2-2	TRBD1	TGCAGCGTCCGTTTCGGGACAGCTCAGAGAGGGGAGCTGTTTTTT	CSVRFGTAQRGELFF
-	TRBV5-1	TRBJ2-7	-	TGCGCCAGCAGGACCAGCTATCACTACGAGCAGTACTTC	CASRTSYHYEQYF
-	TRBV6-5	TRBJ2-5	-	TGTGCCAGCAGTTACTGGGACCCAAAAGGGGAAGAGACCCAGTACTTC	CASSYWDPKGEETQYF
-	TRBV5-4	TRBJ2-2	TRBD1	TGTGCCAGCAGCGAGACAGGGTCGACCGGGGAGCTGTTTTTT	CASSETGSTGELFF
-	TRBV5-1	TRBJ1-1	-	TGCGCCAGCAGCTTGGACCCGGGTATAGACACTGAAGCTTTCTTT	CASSLDPGIDTEAFF
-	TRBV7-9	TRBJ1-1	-	TGTGCCAGCAGCCGCGGACAAATCGCCGGGAACACTGAAGCTTTCTTT	CASSRGQIAGNTEAFF
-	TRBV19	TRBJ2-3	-	TGTGCCAGTAGTATTATAGGCACAGATACGCAGTATTTT	CASSIIGTDTQYF
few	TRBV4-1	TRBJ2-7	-	TGCGCCAGCAGCCAAGAGGGGACGGGACATGGACTCTACGAGCAGTACTTC	CASSQEGTGHGLYEQYF
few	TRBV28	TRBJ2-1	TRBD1	TGTGCCAGCAGCACGTACCGGGACAGGGATTATATCTTC	CASSTYRDRDYIF
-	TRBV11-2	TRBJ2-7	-	TGTGCCAGCAGCTTAGGGGCAGTTGGCGAGCAGTACTTC	CASSLGAVGEQYF
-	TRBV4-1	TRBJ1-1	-	TGCGCCAGCAGCCCCCCCGCGGGGAGGACTGAAGCTTTCTTT	CASSPPAGRTEAFF
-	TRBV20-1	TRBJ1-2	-	TGCAGTGCTAGTCCCGATAACTATGGCTACACCTTC	CSASPDNYGYTF
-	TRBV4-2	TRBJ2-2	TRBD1	TGTGCCAGCAGCCAAGCTGGGACAGCCGGGGAGCTGTTTTTT	CASSQAGTAGELFF
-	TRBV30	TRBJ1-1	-	TGTGCCTGGGTCCAACGACAGCCTGAAGCTTTCTTT	CAWVQRQPEAFF
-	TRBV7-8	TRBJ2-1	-	TGTGCCAGCAGCTTAGGACTAAGGAATGAGCAGTTCTTC	CASSLGLRNEQFF
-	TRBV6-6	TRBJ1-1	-	TGTGCCAGCAGTACGGGGACCCGGCAGGGGAACACTGAAGCTTTCTTT	CASSTGTRQGNTEAFF
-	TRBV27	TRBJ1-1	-	TGTGCCAGCAGCCGAGGGGCAGTGAACACTGAAGCTTTCTTT	CASSRGAVNTEAFF
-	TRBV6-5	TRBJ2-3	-	TGTGCCAGCAGTTACGGGGGGCCAGATACGCAGTATTTT	CASSYGGPDTQYF
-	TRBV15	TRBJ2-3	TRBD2	TGTGCCACCAGCGTCCGGACTAGCGGGAGGCCAGATACGCAGTATTTT	CATSVRTSGRPDTQYF
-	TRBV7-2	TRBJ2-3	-	TGTGCCAGCAGCTGGACTAACACAGATACGCAGTATTTT	CASSWTNTDTQYF
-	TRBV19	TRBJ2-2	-	TGTGCCAGTAGTTGGGGGGTGAACACCGGGGAGCTGTTTTTT	CASSWGVNTGELFF
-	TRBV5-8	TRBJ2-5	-	TGTGCCAGCAGCTGGGGCGGGACAAATCAAGAGACCCAGTACTTC	CASSWGGTNQETQYF
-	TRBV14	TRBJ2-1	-	TGTGCCAGCAGCCAAGGGACGGGTACGGGGCAGTTCTTC	CASSQGTGTGQFF
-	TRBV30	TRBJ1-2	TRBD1	TGTGCCTGGAGTTACAGGGGGCGGGATGGCTACACCTTC	CAWSYRGRDGYTF
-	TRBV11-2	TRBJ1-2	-	TGTGCCAGCAGCTCGATTCAGGGGCTAAAAGTGGATGGCTACACCTTC	CASSSIQGLKVDGYTF
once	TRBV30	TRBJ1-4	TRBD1	TGTGCCTGGAGTAGACAGGGATTTGGTGAAAAACTGTTTTTT	CAWSRQGFGEKLFF
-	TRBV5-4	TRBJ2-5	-	TGTGCCAGCAGCTTCGGAGGGGGGGAGACCCAGTACTTC	CASSFGGGETQYF
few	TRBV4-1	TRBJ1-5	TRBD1	TGCGCCAGCAGCCAAGTCCTGACAGGGGATCAGCCCCAGCATTTT	CASSQVLTGDQPQHF
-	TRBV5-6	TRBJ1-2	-	TGTGCCAGCAGCTCGGTACCCGATTATGGCTACACCTTC	CASSSVPDYGYTF
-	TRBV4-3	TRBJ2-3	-	TGCGCCAGCAGTCTACAGGGAGTAGCAGATACGCAGTATTTT	CASSLQGVADTQYF
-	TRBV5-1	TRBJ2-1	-	TGCGCCAGCAGCTTCTTTCGTGGTGGCGGGACTGGCCACCCCAATGAGCAGTTCTTC	CASSFFRGGGTGHPNEQFF
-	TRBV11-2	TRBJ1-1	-	TGTGCCAGCAGCCAGATGGGGGGGACCACTGAAGCTTTCTTT	CASSQMGGTTEAFF
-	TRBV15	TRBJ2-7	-	TGTGCCACCAGCAGAGATCAAGGGTCCGAGCAGTACTTC	CATSRDQGSEQYF
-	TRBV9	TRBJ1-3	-	TGTGCCAGCAGCGTAGAACTGGGGGCCGGCTCTGGAAACACCATATATTTT	CASSVELGAGSGNTIYF
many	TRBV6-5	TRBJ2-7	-	TGTGCCACCAAAGACTCCTACGAGCAGTACTTC	CATKDSYEQYF
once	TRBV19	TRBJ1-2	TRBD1	TGTGCCAGTAGTTCGACAGGGGGCGACGGCTACACCTTC	CASSSTGGDGYTF
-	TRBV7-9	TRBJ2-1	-	TGTGCCAGCAGCTCCGGCACGGGGGCCGAAACGTATGAGCAGTTCTTC	CASSSGTGAETYEQFF
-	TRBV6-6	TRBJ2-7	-	TGTGCCAGCAGGGGAGCGGAGCCCAGCTCCTACGAGCAGTACTTC	CASRGAEPSSYEQYF
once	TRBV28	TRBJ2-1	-	TGTGCCAGCCGGCAGGCCTATCACAATGAGCAGTTCTTC	CASRQAYHNEQFF
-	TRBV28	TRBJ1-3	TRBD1	TGTGCCAGCAGTTCACCAGGGGGCGGAACTGGAAACACCATATATTTT	CASSSPGGGTGNTIYF
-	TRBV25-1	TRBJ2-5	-	TGTGCCAGCAGTCCCGGGCTCCAAGAGACCCAGTACTTC	CASSPGLQETQYF
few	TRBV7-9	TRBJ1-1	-	TGTGCAAGTCAGACTTTGGCTGAAGCTTTCTTT	CASQTLAEAFF
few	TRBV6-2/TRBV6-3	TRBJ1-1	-	TGTGCCAGCAGTTACCCCATCATGAACACTGAAGCTTTCTTT	CASSYPIMNTEAFF
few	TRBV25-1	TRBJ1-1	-	TGTGCCAGCAGTGGGGGGGGGCTTGGGGCTTTCTTT	CASSGGGLGAFF
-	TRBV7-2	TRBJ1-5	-	TGTGCCAGCAGCTCGGATCTGAATCAGCAACAGCATTTT	CASSSDLNQQQHF
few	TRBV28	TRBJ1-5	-	TGTGCCAGCAGTTCGCACAGGGCACCGCAGCCCCAGCATTTT	CASSSHRAPQPQHF
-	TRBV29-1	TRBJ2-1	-	TGCAGCGTTGGGGTGAGGCCTGAGCAGTTCTTC	CSVGVRPEQFF
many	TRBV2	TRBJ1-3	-	TGTGCCAGCCTTCCCATAATCACTGGAAACACCATATATTTT	CASLPIITGNTIYF
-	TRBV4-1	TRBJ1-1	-	TGCGCCAGCAGCCAAGGTCGGGGGCAGAGCGCTGAAGCTTTCTTT	CASSQGRGQSAEAFF
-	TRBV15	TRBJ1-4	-	TGTGCCACCAGCAGAGATTCTAAGGCGGGAAAACTGTTTTTT	CATSRDSKAGKLFF
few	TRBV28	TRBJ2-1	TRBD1	TGTGCCAGCCTAACCTCCGGGACAGACTATGAGCAGTTCTTC	CASLTSGTDYEQFF
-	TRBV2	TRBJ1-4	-	TGTGCCAGCACCCCAGGACTCTCCCGGGATGAAAAACTGTTTTTT	CASTPGLSRDEKLFF
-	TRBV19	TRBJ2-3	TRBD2	TGTGCCAGTAGTACAGCGGGGGGGCCGACAGATACGCAGTATTTT	CASSTAGGPTDTQYF
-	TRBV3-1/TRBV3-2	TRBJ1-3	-	TGTGCCAGCAAAGGGGCCAAATCCTCGAACACCATATATTTT	CASKGAKSSNTIYF
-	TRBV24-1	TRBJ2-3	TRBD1	TGTGCCACCAGTGATCTAGACAGGGGGGATACGCAGTATTTT	CATSDLDRGDTQYF
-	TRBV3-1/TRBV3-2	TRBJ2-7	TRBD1	TGTGCCAGCAGCCATACAGGGGTCGCCTCCTACGAGCAGTACTTC	CASSHTGVASYEQYF
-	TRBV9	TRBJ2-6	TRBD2	TGTGCCAGCAGCGCCGGACTAGCGGGGATCCCTGGGGCCAACGTCCTGACTTTC	CASSAGLAGIPGANVLTF
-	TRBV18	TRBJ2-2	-	TGTGCCAGCTCACCACCGAACAGGGCGAACACCGGGGAGCTGTTTTTT	CASSPPNRANTGELFF
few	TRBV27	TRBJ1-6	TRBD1	TGTGCCAGCAGTTTATACCCTCCCCAGACAGGGGTCTATAATTCACCCCTCCACTTT	CASSLYPPQTGVYNSPLHF